This T cell receptor (beta chain) was found in a study of spatial heterogeneity in lung cancer. Regarding the study as a whole: The study found that expanded intratumoral alpha and beta TCR counts tracked tumor mutation counts. The study found that ubiquitous and regional expanded TCR counts tracked ubiquitous and regional nonsynonymous mutations, respectively.

Each CDR3 protein gets one entry after TCRdb re-called the 5' RACE reads with MiXCR. The table has roughly 15,000 distinct CDR3 sequences, 4.7% seen once. In its sample, this clonotype was seen many times. Its specificity is unknown. Time point: sample taken at primary tumor resection. Donation came from around 77 patients with untreated early-stage non-small cell lung cancer. This CDR3 has 15 residues. From germline, CDR1 is MNHNY and CDR2 SVGAGI (reference sequence). V lost 3 bases, J lost 4 bases, and 7 bases stayed unmatched. The input for sequencing was lung tumor tissue, taken at surgery. The TCR sequence derives from a female donor with early-stage non-small cell lung cancer. The V gene is TRBV6-6, the J gene TRBJ2-7, with 9 bases identical to TRBD1. As DNA, the CDR3 is TGTGCCAGCAGTTATCAAGGACAGGGGTCTTACGAGCAGTACTTC. This encodes CASSYQGQGSYEQYF.